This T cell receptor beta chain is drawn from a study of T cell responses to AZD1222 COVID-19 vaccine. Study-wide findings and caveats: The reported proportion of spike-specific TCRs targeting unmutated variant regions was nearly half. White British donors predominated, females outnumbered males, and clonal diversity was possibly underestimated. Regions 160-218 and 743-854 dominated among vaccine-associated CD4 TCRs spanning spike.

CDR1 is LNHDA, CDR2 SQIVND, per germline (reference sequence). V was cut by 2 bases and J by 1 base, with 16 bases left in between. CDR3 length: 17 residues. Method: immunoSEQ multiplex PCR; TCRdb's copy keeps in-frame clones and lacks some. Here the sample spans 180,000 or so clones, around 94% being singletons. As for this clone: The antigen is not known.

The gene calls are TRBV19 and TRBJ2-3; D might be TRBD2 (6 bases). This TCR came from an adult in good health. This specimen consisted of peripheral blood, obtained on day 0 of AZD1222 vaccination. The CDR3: CASSISSAGSGTDTQYF. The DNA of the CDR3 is TGTGCCAGTAGTATAAGCTCGGCGGGGTCGGGCACAGATACGCAGTATTTT.